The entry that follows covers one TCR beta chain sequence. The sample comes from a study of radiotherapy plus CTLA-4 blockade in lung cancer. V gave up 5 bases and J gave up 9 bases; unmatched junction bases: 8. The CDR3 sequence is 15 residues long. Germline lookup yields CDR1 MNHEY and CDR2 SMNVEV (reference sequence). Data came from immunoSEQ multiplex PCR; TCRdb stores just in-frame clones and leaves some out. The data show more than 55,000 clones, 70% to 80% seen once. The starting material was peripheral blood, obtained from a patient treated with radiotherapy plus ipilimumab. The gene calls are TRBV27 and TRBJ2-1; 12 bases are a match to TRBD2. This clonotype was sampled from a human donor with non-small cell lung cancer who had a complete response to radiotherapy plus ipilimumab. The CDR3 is CASSRTGTSGFEQFF. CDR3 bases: TGTGCCAGCAGTCGCACCGGGACTAGCGGGTTTGAGCAGTTCTTC.